Each of the 32 T cell receptor beta chains below was sequenced from the same sample in a study of cytomegalovirus exposure and HLA in healthy donors. Generated by immunoSEQ multiplex PCR, the TCRdb table keeps only in-frame clones and is missing some. The sample contains approximately 130,000 clones, over 65% of which appear only once. The sample comprised PBMCs. The receptors shown here come from a woman in her 30s in good health and CMV-seronegative.

This clone was detected only a few times. This chain uses TRBV2 with TRBJ1-6; possible D gene TRBD1, 6 bases. Germline V CDR1 and CDR2: SNHLY, FYNNEI. V was trimmed by 8 bases and J by 0 bases, leaving 11 bases between them. This CDR3 has 15 residues. CDR3 in DNA: TGTGCCAGCGAGGGCAGGGGCTCCTATAATTCACCCCTCCACTTT. Translating gives CASEGRGSYNSPLHF.

This clone came up once. V is TRBV2 and J is TRBJ2-3, with TRBD1 identical over 8 bases. This CDR3 comprises 15 residues. CDR1 is SNHLY and CDR2 is FYNNEI in the germline V gene. V lost 6 bases and J lost 2; bases outside the gene matches: 7. CDR3 region: CASRLGQGDTDTQYF. The DNA of the CDR3 is TGTGCCAGCAGGTTAGGACAGGGAGACACAGATACGCAGTATTTT.

V gene TRBV2 combines with J gene TRBJ1-5, with D possibly TRBD1 on 6 matching bases. This CDR3 comprises 13 residues. Deletions cut 7 bases from V and 7 bases from J, with 14 bases between. CDR1 SNHLY and CDR2 FYNNEI come from the germline V gene. CDR3 sequence: CASTTGLWQPQHF. The CDR3 region has the DNA TGTGCCAGCACAACAGGGCTCTGGCAGCCCCAGCATTTT.

This clone was found a few times. The CDR3 here is CASRGWTELFF. In DNA, the CDR3 is TGTGCCAGCAGAGGATGGACAGAACTGTTTTTT. The V call is TRBV28, the J call TRBJ1-4, with D possibly being TRBD1 (6 bases). V was shortened by 6 bases and J by 12 bases, with 11 bases between the two germline ends. Germline lookup yields CDR1 MDHEN and CDR2 SYDVKM. This CDR3 has 11 residues.

This clone showed up just once. The chain couples TRBV6-5 to TRBJ1-6; 9 nucleotides agree with TRBD1. The germline V gene encodes CDR1 MNHEY and CDR2 SVGAGI. The CDR3 has 15 residues. With V trimmed by 5 bases and J by 4 bases, 3 bases remained unmatched. Here the CDR3 DNA reads TGTGCCAGCAGTCCCGGGACAGGGTATAATTCACCCCTCCACTTT. It is translated as CASSPGTGYNSPLHF.

The chain is built from TRBV6-6 and TRBJ1-6; TRBD1 matches 10 bases. The CDR3 is 15 amino acids. The ends lost 2 bases at V and 10 bases at J; junction bases unmatched: 5. Germline CDR1 reads MNHNY; CDR2 reads SVGAGI (reference sequence). For the CDR3, the DNA is TGTGCCAGCAGTTACCAGGACAGGGGGAAATCACCCCTCCACTTT. This codes for CASSYQDRGKSPLHF.

This clone was recorded only once. The rearrangement uses TRBV6-5 and TRBJ1-2, with TRBD1 matching 9 bases. The CDR3 extends over 16 amino acids. The germline V gene encodes CDR1 MNHEY and CDR2 SVGAGI. J was trimmed by 4 bases and V by 4 bases; bases with no gene match: 10. The CDR3 bases are TGTGCCAGCAGTTCAAGTTCAACAGGGGGCGCCTATGGCTACACCTTC. This gives the protein CASSSSSTGGAYGYTF.

V usage is TRBV6-1 and J usage is TRBJ2-5; D is unresolved. Trimming removed 7 bases at V and 4 bases at J, with 16 bases between. This CDR3 spans 14 amino acids. From germline, CDR1 is MNHNS and CDR2 SASEGT. The CDR3 region is CASTETLTTETQYF. CDR3 DNA sequence: TGTGCCAGCACGGAGACCTTAACGACAGAGACCCAGTACTTC.

The V call is TRBV7-8, the J call TRBJ2-7; the D gene is possibly TRBD2 (6 bases). Trimming pared 5 bases from V and 1 base from J, leaving 15 bases between. Germline V gene sequence: CDR1 SGHVS, CDR2 FQNEAQ. This CDR3 has 15 residues. CDR3 protein: CASSPDPGRSYEQYF. The CDR3 region has the DNA TGTGCCAGCAGCCCAGACCCTGGGAGGTCCTACGAGCAGTACTTC.

The rearrangement joins TRBV6-5 to TRBJ1-2; unclear D gene. The CDR3 contains 15 residues. Germline loops: CDR1 MNHEY, CDR2 SVGAGI. The V end lost 6 bases, the J end lost 0 bases, and 14 bases lay between the germline ends. In DNA, the CDR3 is TGTGCCAGCAGGAAAAGCACAGATGCTAACTATGGCTACACCTTC. This codes for CASRKSTDANYGYTF.

This chain joins TRBV6-5 and TRBJ1-1; TRBD1 might be the D (6 bases). CDR1 is MNHEY and CDR2 is SVGAGI in the germline V gene. The CDR3 length is 14 residues. V shed 5 bases and J shed 4 bases, with 14 bases lying between them. CDR3 in amino acids: CASSPVTGITEAFF. The CDR3 coding sequence is TGTGCCAGCAGTCCAGTGACAGGCATCACTGAAGCTTTCTTT.

The V call is TRBV6-6, the J call TRBJ2-7, with 7 bases fitting TRBD1. The germline V gene has CDR1 MNHNY and CDR2 SVGAGI (reference sequence). Germline trimming cut 2 bases from V and 3 bases from J; bases unmatched to any gene: 4. The CDR3 runs to 14 residues. The CDR3: CASSYPRDSYEQYF. The CDR3 DNA follows: TGTGCCAGCAGTTACCCCCGGGACAGCTACGAGCAGTACTTC.

The chain is built from TRBV5-1 and TRBJ1-5; D is unresolved. V lost 0 bases and J 3 bases, leaving 13 bases between the germline ends. Looked up from germline, CDR1 is SGHRS and CDR2 is YFSETQ. This CDR3 is built from 16 residues. The CDR3: CASSLVADSFNQPQHF. Here the CDR3 DNA reads TGCGCCAGCAGCTTGGTGGCAGACTCTTTCAATCAGCCCCAGCATTTT.

The rearrangement links TRBV2 to TRBJ1-5, with unresolved D. Trimming took 3 bases from V and 6 from J, leaving 12 bases between them. This CDR3 spans 14 amino acids. Germline CDR1 SNHLY, CDR2 FYNNEI. CDR3 nucleotide sequence: TGTGCCAGCAGTGAGATACGGGAAAGTCAGCCCCAGCATTTT. This translates into CASSEIRESQPQHF.

The J gene is TRBJ2-3, the V gene TRBV2; D is possibly TRBD2 (7 bases). The germline V gene has CDR1 SNHLY and CDR2 FYNNEI. The CDR3 contains 14 residues. V was cut by 7 bases and J by 3 bases, with 14 bases left in between. CDR3 sequence reads: CASTQGGGTDTQYF. CDR3 nucleotide sequence: TGTGCCAGCACCCAAGGGGGGGGTACAGATACGCAGTATTTT.

The chain links TRBV7-9 to TRBJ2-1; D gene ambiguous. V was clipped by 4 bases and J by 4 bases, with 5 bases between them. The germline CDR1 and CDR2 sequences are SEHNR and FQNEAQ (reference sequence). The CDR3 totals 12 residues. The DNA of the CDR3 is TGTGCCAGCAGCTCCAAATACAATGAGCAGTTCTTC. This codes for CASSSKYNEQFF.

The chain carries TRBV5-1 and TRBJ2-7; weak D call: TRBD2 (7 bases). Germline-derived CDR1 and CDR2 are SGHRS and YFSETQ. This CDR3 is built from 17 residues. V was trimmed by 2 bases and J by 3 bases, leaving 21 bases between them. This chain's CDR3 is CASSFGGKSGGDYEQYF. The DNA of the CDR3 is TGCGCCAGCAGCTTTGGTGGGAAGTCGGGGGGCGACTACGAGCAGTACTTC.

This sequence joins TRBV7-9 and TRBJ2-5; D possibly corresponds to TRBD2 (5 bases). The CDR3 is 14 amino acids. Trimming shortened V by 2 bases and J by 2 bases, and 9 bases separated the two germline ends. Germline CDR1 is SEHNR and CDR2 is FQNEAQ (reference sequence). The CDR3 is CASSLLPGQETQYF. DNA of the CDR3: TGTGCCAGCAGCTTACTCCCGGGACAAGAGACCCAGTACTTC.

This rearrangement joins TRBV4-1 to TRBJ2-1; D perhaps matches TRBD1 (5 bases). The CDR3 totals 18 residues. V lost 0 bases and J lost 0, with 15 bases in between. CDR1 is MGHRA, CDR2 YSYEKL, per germline. For the CDR3, the DNA is TGCGCCAGCAGCCAAGACAACCCCGGACACGCCTCCTACAATGAGCAGTTCTTC. Its translation: CASSQDNPGHASYNEQFF.

The J gene is TRBJ2-1, the V gene TRBV6-1; tentatively, D is TRBD2 (7 bases). Germline V lookup: CDR1 MNHNS, CDR2 SASEGT. Trimming shortened V by 2 bases and J by 2 bases, and 19 bases separated the two germline ends. This CDR3 region has 18 residues. The CDR3 nucleotides are TGTGCCAGCAGTGAAAGGGGGAGCCTCGGGGGGCCCTACAATGAGCAGTTCTTC. Protein: CASSERGSLGGPYNEQFF.

In this sample, this clone turned up once. This chain connects TRBV11-2 to TRBJ1-2, with unresolved D. CDR1 and CDR2 (germline): SGHAT, FQNNGV. The CDR3 loop spans 14 amino acids. V was shortened by 3 bases and J by 6 bases, with 14 bases between the two germline ends. This chain's CDR3 is CASSLDSGDHGYTF. CDR3 coding DNA: TGTGCCAGCAGCTTGGACTCCGGGGATCATGGCTACACCTTC. Filled out from reference TRBV11-2 and TRBJ1-2, the complete variable domain reads EAGVAQSPRYKIIEKRQSVAFWCNPISGHATLYWYQQILGQGPKLLIQFQNNGVVDDSQLPKDRFSAERLKGVDSTLKIQPAKLEDSAVYLCASSLDSGDHGYTFGSGTRLTVV.

The rearrangement uses TRBV2 and TRBJ2-7; 7 positions agree with TRBD1. CDR3 length equals 14 residues. V lost 3 bases and J lost 2; bases outside the gene matches: 4. CDR1 is SNHLY and CDR2 is FYNNEI in the germline V gene. Written as DNA, the CDR3 is TGTGCCAGCAGTGACTGGGACAGCACCTACGAGCAGTACTTC. Its translation: CASSDWDSTYEQYF.

The V call is TRBV10-3, the J call TRBJ2-5; perhaps TRBD1 as D (6 bases). The V gene lost 3 bases and the J gene lost 4 bases, with 27 bases spanning the gap. CDR3 length: 19 residues. Germline V gene data show CDR1 as ENHRY and CDR2 as SYGVKD. The chain's CDR3 is CAISDSLGTGSGEGETQYF. CDR3 nucleotides: TGTGCCATCAGTGACTCGCTCGGAACAGGGTCTGGGGAAGGAGAGACCCAGTACTTC.

The V and J genes are TRBV2 and TRBJ1-5, with D perhaps TRBD1 (6 bases). This CDR3 is 13 amino acids long. V dropped 4 bases and J dropped 7 bases, with 11 bases sitting between them. Germline V CDR1 and CDR2: SNHLY, FYNNEI. CDR3 sequence reads: CASSVQGNQPQHF. CDR3 bases: TGTGCCAGCAGTGTTCAGGGGAACCAGCCCCAGCATTTT.

J is TRBJ1-1 and V is TRBV2, with D possibly being TRBD1 (5 bases). Trimming left V 5 bases short and J 4 bases short, with 17 bases between. The germline V gene has CDR1 SNHLY and CDR2 FYNNEI. The CDR3 spans 15 residues. The CDR3 spells CASSLGHVLGTEAFF. The CDR3 nucleotides are TGTGCCAGCAGTCTCGGACACGTCCTCGGCACTGAAGCTTTCTTT. The whole variable domain, filled in from reference TRBV2 and TRBJ1-1, reads EPEVTQTPSHQVTQMGQEVILRCVPISNHLYFYWYRQILGQKVEFLVSFYNNEISEKSEIFDDQFSVERPDGSNFTLKIRSTKLEDSAMYFCASSLGHVLGTEAFFGQGTRLTVV.

The gene calls are TRBV7-9 and TRBJ2-6, with D perhaps TRBD2 (5 bases). Germline V gene data show CDR1 as SEHNR and CDR2 as FQNEAQ (reference sequence). CDR3 length equals 18 residues. Trimming left V 5 bases short and J 0 bases short, with 17 bases between. CDR3 region: CASSPPGKALSGANVLTF. The CDR3 bases are TGTGCCAGCAGCCCCCCGGGGAAGGCGCTCTCTGGGGCCAACGTCCTGACTTTC.

This clone has only a few counts. The chain joins TRBV9 to TRBJ1-2, with D perhaps TRBD1 (5 bases). This CDR3 comprises 14 residues. Germline-derived CDR1 and CDR2 are SGDLS and YYNGEE. V was cut by 0 bases and J by 5 bases, with 11 bases left in between. The CDR3 bases are TGTGCCAGCAGCGTAGGAGGTCAGGGATATGGCTACACCTTC. Protein: CASSVGGQGYGYTF.

This chain's CDR3 is CASSVGTSGGAYNEQFF. DNA for the CDR3: TGTGCCAGCAGTGTGGGGACTAGCGGGGGGGCCTACAATGAGCAGTTCTTC. The chain couples TRBV6-4 to TRBJ2-1, with TRBD2 matching 16 bases. Per the germline V gene, CDR1 is MRHNA and CDR2 is SNTAGT. V lost 4 bases, J lost 2 bases, and 2 bases stayed unmatched. The CDR3 runs 17 residues.

CDR3 in amino acids: CASSLSGTSGGAREQYF. The CDR3 bases are TGTGCCAGCAGCTTAAGCGGGACTAGCGGGGGGGCGAGGGAGCAGTACTTC. The chain uses TRBV7-2 and TRBJ2-7; 16 nucleotides agree with TRBD2. This CDR3 has 17 residues. Germline-derived CDR1 and CDR2 are SGHTA and FQGNSA. The V and J ends lost 2 bases and 7 bases, in that order; junction bases with no gene match: 8. The variable domain in full, with the rest retrieved from reference TRBV7-2 and TRBJ2-7, is GAGVSQSPSNKVTEKGKDVELRCDPISGHTALYWYRQSLGQGLEFLIYFQGNSAPDKSGLPSDRFSAERTGGSVSTLTIQRTQQEDSAVYLCASSLSGTSGGAREQYFGPGTRLTVT.

Comments on this clone: This specimen includes other DNA sequences encoding the same CDR3. This chain links TRBV6-6 with TRBJ2-5; D ambiguous. CDR3 length: 10 amino acids. Germline CDR1 reads MNHNY; CDR2 reads SVGAGI (reference sequence). The V and J ends lost 5 bases and 5 bases respectively, with 3 bases between them. The CDR3 DNA sequence: TGTGCCAGCAGTCGGGAGACCCAGTACTTC. This codes for CASSRETQYF.

The J gene is TRBJ1-6, the V gene TRBV25-1, with 8 positions matching TRBD1. The V segment lost 2 bases and the J segment 4 bases; nucleotides outside the gene matches: 1. The CDR3 sequence is 15 residues long. Germline V gene lookup returns CDR1 MGHDK and CDR2 SYGVNS. CDR3 protein: CASSERQGYNSPLHF. The CDR3 DNA sequence: TGTGCCAGCAGTGAACGACAGGGGTATAATTCACCCCTCCACTTT.

The chain uses TRBV30 and TRBJ1-1; D is undetermined. The length of the CDR3 is 12 residues. Per germline, CDR1 GTSNPN and CDR2 SVGIG (reference sequence). The CDR3 region is CAKMRGNTEAFF. As DNA, the CDR3 is TGTGCAAAAATGCGGGGGAACACTGAAGCTTTCTTT.